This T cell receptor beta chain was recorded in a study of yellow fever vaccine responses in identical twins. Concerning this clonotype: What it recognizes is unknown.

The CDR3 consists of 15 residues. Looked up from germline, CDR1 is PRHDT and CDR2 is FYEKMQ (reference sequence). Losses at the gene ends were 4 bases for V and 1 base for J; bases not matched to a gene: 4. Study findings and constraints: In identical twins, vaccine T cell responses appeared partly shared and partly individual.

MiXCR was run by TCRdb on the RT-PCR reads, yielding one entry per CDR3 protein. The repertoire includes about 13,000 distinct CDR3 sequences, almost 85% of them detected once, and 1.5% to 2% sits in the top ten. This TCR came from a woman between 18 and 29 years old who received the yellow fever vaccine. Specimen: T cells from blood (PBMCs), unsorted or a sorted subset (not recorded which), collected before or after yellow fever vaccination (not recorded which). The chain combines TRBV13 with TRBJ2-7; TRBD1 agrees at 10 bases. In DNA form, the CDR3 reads TGTGCCAGCAGCTCCGGGACAGGGGTATCCTACGAGCAGTACTTC. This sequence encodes CASSSGTGVSYEQYF.